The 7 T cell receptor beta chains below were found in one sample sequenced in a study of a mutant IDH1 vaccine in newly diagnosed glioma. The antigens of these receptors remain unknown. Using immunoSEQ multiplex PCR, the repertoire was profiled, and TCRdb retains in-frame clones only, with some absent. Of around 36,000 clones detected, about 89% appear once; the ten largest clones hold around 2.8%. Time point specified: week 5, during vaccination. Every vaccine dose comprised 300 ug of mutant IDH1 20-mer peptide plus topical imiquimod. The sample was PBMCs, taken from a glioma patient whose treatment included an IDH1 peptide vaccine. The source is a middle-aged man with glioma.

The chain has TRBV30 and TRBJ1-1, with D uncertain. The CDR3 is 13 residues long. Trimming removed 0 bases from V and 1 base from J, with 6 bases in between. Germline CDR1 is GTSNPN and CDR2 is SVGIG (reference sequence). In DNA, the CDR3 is TGTGCCTGGAGTGTCTCCAGGAACACTGAAGCTTTCTTT. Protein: CAWSVSRNTEAFF.

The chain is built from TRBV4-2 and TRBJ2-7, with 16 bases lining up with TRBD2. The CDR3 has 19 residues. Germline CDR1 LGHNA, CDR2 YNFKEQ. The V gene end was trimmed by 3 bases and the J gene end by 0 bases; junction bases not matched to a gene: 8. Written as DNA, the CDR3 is TGTGCCAGCAGCCATGCCGGGACTAGCGGGGGGGGGCGCTCCTACGAGCAGTACTTC. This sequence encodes CASSHAGTSGGGRSYEQYF.

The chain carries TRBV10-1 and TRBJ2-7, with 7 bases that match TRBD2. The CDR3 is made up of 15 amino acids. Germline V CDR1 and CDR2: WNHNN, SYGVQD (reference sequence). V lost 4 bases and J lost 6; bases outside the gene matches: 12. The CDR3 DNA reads TGCGCCAGCAGTGGGGTGTGGGACCCGGGGGGCGAGCAGTACTTC. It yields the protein CASSGVWDPGGEQYF.

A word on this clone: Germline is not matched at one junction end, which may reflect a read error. The CDR3, as DNA: TGTGCTAGCAGCTTGGACAGGGGAGGCGAGCAGTACTTC. Amino acid sequence: CASSLDRGGEQYF. The chain couples TRBV7-7 to TRBJ2-7; 9 nucleotides align to TRBD1. Germline values: CDR1 SSHAT, CDR2 FNYEAQ (reference sequence). This CDR3 is built from 13 residues.

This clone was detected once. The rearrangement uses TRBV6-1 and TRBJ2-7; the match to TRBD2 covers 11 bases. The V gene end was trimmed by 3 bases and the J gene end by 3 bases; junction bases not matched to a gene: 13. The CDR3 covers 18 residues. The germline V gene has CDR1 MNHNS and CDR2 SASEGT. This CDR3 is CASSDPGHTSGSLYEQYF. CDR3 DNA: TGTGCCAGCAGTGACCCGGGACACACTAGCGGGAGCCTCTACGAGCAGTACTTC.

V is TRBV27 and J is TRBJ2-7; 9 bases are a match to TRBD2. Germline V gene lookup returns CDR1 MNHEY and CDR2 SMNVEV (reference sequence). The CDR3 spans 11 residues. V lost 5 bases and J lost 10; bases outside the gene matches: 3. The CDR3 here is CASSGGLAQYF. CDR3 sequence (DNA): TGTGCCAGCAGTGGGGGACTAGCACAGTACTTC.

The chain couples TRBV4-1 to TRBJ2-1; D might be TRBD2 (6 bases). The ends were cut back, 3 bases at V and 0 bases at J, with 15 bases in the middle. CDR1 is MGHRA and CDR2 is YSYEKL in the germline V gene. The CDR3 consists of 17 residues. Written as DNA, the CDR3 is TGCGCCAGCAGCCATGGGCCTGGGCGGGGCTCCTACAATGAGCAGTTCTTC. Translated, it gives CASSHGPGRGSYNEQFF.